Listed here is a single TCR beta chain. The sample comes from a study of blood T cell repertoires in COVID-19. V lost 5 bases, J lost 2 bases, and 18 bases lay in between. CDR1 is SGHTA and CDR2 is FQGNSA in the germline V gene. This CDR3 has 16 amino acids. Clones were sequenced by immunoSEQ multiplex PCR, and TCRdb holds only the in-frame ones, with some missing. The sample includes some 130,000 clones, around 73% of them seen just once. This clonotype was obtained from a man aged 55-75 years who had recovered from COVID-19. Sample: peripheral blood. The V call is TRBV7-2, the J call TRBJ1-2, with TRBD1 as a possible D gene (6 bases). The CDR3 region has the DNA TGTGCCAGCAGCCCACAGTCTGGGGGGGGCAACTATGGCTACACCTTC. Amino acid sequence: CASSPQSGGGNYGYTF.